One and the same sample provided the 8 T cell receptor beta chains below, sequenced in a study of shared clonotypes between healthy human individuals. Sequencing was performed with immunoSEQ multiplex PCR; in TCRdb, only in-frame clones are kept and a portion is missing. The sample carries millions of clones, 85% to 95% recorded once. The sequenced sample consisted of naive CD4+ T cells sorted from blood. The subset is: CD45RA+ positively selected. These receptors were obtained from a young man in good health.

This clone showed up just a few times. The rearrangement joins TRBV2 to TRBJ2-2, with 7 bases matching TRBD1. The CDR3 is 15 residues long. Germline CDR1 SNHLY, CDR2 FYNNEI. The J segment lost 5 bases and the V segment lost 3 bases, leaving 6 bases of the junction unmatched. The CDR3 DNA is TGTGCCAGCAGTGAGGACAGGAAAGTTACCGGGGAGCTGTTTTTT. Its protein is CASSEDRKVTGELFF.

The genes are TRBV7-8 and TRBJ2-3; 10 bases are a match to TRBD2. The CDR3 length is 16 residues. The V segment lost 2 bases and the J segment 3 bases; nucleotides outside the gene matches: 5. Germline CDR1 reads SGHVS; CDR2 reads FQNEAQ. DNA for the CDR3: TGTGCCAGCAGCTTATCGAGCGGGGGGGGTACAGATACGCAGTATTTT. Translating gives CASSLSSGGGTDTQYF.

The chain combines TRBV11-2 with TRBJ2-1; D not certain. The V and J ends lost 1 base and 12 bases respectively, with 7 bases between them. The CDR3 loop spans 11 amino acids. CDR1 is SGHAT and CDR2 is FQNNGV in the germline V gene. The CDR3 is CASSLAVGQFF. The CDR3 DNA reads as TGTGCCAGCAGCTTAGCCGTGGGGCAGTTCTTC.

V gene TRBV19 combines with J gene TRBJ2-1, with 12 bases matching TRBD2. Germline V gene data show CDR1 as LNHDA and CDR2 as SQIVND (reference sequence). This CDR3 is 15 amino acids long. Trimming cost V 6 bases and J 7 bases; bases outside gene matches: 7. In DNA, the CDR3 is TGTGCCAGTAGATCCGGACTAGCGGGGACGAATGAGCAGTTCTTC. Its translation is CASRSGLAGTNEQFF. The entire variable domain, with the rest obtained from reference TRBV19 and TRBJ2-1, is as follows: DGGITQSPKYLFRKEGQNVTLSCEQNLNHDAMYWYRQDPGQGLRLIYYSQIVNDFQKGDIAEGYSVSREKKESFPLTVTSAQKNPTAFYLCASRSGLAGTNEQFFGPGTRLTVL.

The chain carries TRBV27 and TRBJ1-5; TRBD1 matches at 9 bases. The CDR3 runs to 16 residues. With 0 bases clipped from V and 2 bases from J, the junction kept 2 bases outside the gene matches. In germline, CDR1 is MNHEY, CDR2 SMNVEV (reference sequence). DNA of the CDR3: TGTGCCAGCAGTTTATCGTGGACAGGGGGCAATCAGCCCCAGCATTTT. It translates to CASSLSWTGGNQPQHF.

This clone was counted a few times. The identical CDR3 is also encoded by other nucleotide sequences in the sample. J is TRBJ1-6 and V is TRBV30; 9 positions agree with TRBD1. The CDR3 has 13 amino acids. CDR1 and CDR2 from the germline V gene are GTSNPN and SVGIG (reference sequence). The V segment lost 5 bases and the J segment 9 bases; nucleotides outside the gene matches: 5. This chain's CDR3 is CAWEGQGGSPLHF. The DNA for the CDR3 is TGTGCCTGGGAGGGACAGGGAGGTTCACCCCTCCACTTT.

This clone was observed a handful of times. This chain links TRBV6-1 with TRBJ1-2, with D hard to call. The CDR3 contains 11 residues. Germline CDR1 and CDR2: MNHNS and SASEGT. The V and J ends lost 6 bases and 14 bases respectively, with 16 bases between them. The CDR3 DNA reads as TGTGCCAGCAGCCACTCGGCCCTTCATACCTTC. Translating gives CASSHSALHTF.

The V and J genes are TRBV2 and TRBJ1-1, with D possibly matching TRBD1 (5 bases). The ends were cut back, 4 bases at V and 7 bases at J, with 19 bases in the middle. Germline-derived CDR1 and CDR2 are SNHLY and FYNNEI. The CDR3 extends over 15 amino acids. The CDR3 nucleotides are TGTGCCAGCAGTGGACCAGGAGGGGCTAATGGTGAAGCTTTCTTT. Amino acids: CASSGPGGANGEAFF.